The next 14 T cell receptor beta chains were all read from a single sample in a study of blood T cell repertoires in COVID-19. Profiling relied on immunoSEQ multiplex PCR, and the TCRdb table lists in-frame clones only, not all of them. The table includes 280,000 or so clones, roughly nine tenths detected once. Sequenced material: PBMCs or T cells enriched from blood (not recorded which). The receptors come from a woman aged 40 to 50 who had recovered from COVID-19.

V is TRBV5-1 and J is TRBJ2-5; TRBD2 matches at 7 bases. The germline V gene has CDR1 SGHRS and CDR2 YFSETQ. This CDR3 is 13 amino acids long. V lost 4 bases, J lost 3 bases, and 3 bases stayed unmatched. The DNA for the CDR3 is TGCGCCAGCAGCACTCTAGCGGAAGAGACCCAGTACTTC. Its protein product is CASSTLAEETQYF.

The chain carries TRBV19 and TRBJ1-5, with D hard to call. CDR3 size: 13 residues. Trimming took off 7 bases at V and 3 bases at J, with 10 bases between the two ends. Germline CDR1 and CDR2: LNHDA and SQIVND (reference sequence). This CDR3 is CASNRRDNQPQHF. The CDR3 DNA reads TGTGCCAGTAACAGACGGGACAATCAGCCCCAGCATTTT.

The chain carries TRBV19 and TRBJ2-3; TRBD1 matches at 8 bases. The CDR3 loop spans 14 amino acids. V dropped 1 base and J dropped 6; count of bases not matched to a gene: 3. In germline, CDR1 is LNHDA, CDR2 SQIVND (reference sequence). The CDR3: CASSIGQGADTQYF. As DNA, the CDR3 is TGTGCCAGTAGTATAGGCCAGGGGGCTGATACGCAGTATTTT.

The J gene is TRBJ1-5, the V gene TRBV28, with TRBD1 identical over 7 bases. CDR1 and CDR2 from the germline V gene are MDHEN and SYDVKM. This CDR3 region has 14 residues. J lost 3 bases, V lost 5 bases, and 4 bases had no gene match. As DNA, the CDR3 is TGTGCCAGCAGTCCCGGGACAGTCAATCAGCCCCAGCATTTT. Translated: CASSPGTVNQPQHF.

This rearrangement joins TRBV4-2 to TRBJ2-2; TRBD2 matches at 12 bases. The trim removed 9 bases at V and 1 base at J, leaving 9 bases unmatched. This CDR3 is 17 amino acids long. Germline V gene sequence: CDR1 LGHNA, CDR2 YNFKEQ. The DNA for the CDR3 is TGTGCCAGTAGACCTCTAGCGGGAGGGGGGAACACCGGGGAGCTGTTTTTT. This sequence encodes CASRPLAGGGNTGELFF.

The chain combines TRBV5-1 with TRBJ2-2, with 7 bases identical to TRBD2. The CDR3 runs 15 residues. The J segment lost 7 bases and the V segment lost 0 bases, leaving 6 bases of the junction unmatched. Germline V CDR1 and CDR2: SGHRS, YFSETQ. The CDR3 region has the DNA TGCGCCAGCAGCTTGGTTGCGGGAGTAGTCGGGGAGCTGTTTTTT. It is translated as CASSLVAGVVGELFF.

The rearrangement uses TRBV29-1 and TRBJ2-2; D might be TRBD2 (5 bases). The V and J ends lost 2 bases and 4 bases respectively, with 14 bases between them. Germline assignment: CDR1 SQVTM and CDR2 ANQGSEA. The CDR3 is 15 amino acids. The CDR3 loop is CSVEQAEVGTGELFF. The CDR3 bases are TGCAGCGTTGAACAAGCGGAGGTCGGCACCGGGGAGCTGTTTTTT.

This chain uses TRBV4-3 with TRBJ2-1, with 8 bases fitting TRBD2. Losses at the gene ends were 1 base for V and 3 bases for J; bases not matched to a gene: 5. In germline, CDR1 is LGHNA, CDR2 YSLEER. The CDR3 sequence is 16 residues long. CDR3 residues: CASSQADSGIYNEQFF. In nucleotides, the CDR3 is TGCGCCAGCAGCCAAGCGGATAGCGGGATCTACAATGAGCAGTTCTTC.

On this clone itself: The same CDR3 arises from other DNA sequences in this sample as well. The V gene is TRBV5-1, the J gene TRBJ2-1, with a tentative D call TRBD1 (6 bases). The CDR3 runs 12 residues. Germline V gene data show CDR1 as SGHRS and CDR2 as YFSETQ. V lost 1 base to trimming and J lost 9 bases, with 8 bases between them. The CDR3: CASSLTGLEQFF. In DNA, the CDR3 is TGCGCCAGCAGCTTGACAGGGCTTGAGCAGTTCTTC.

The V gene is TRBV12-3 or TRBV12-4, the J gene TRBJ1-1; TRBD1 might be the D (5 bases). The CDR3 consists of 13 residues. The V and J ends lost 5 bases and 8 bases respectively, with 15 bases between them. The CDR3 coding sequence is TGTGCCAGCAGTCCCCAGGGTCACGAGGAAGCTTTCTTT. This gives the protein CASSPQGHEEAFF.

There are a few counts of this clone. The J gene is TRBJ2-5, the V gene TRBV30, with 10 bases aligning to TRBD1. J gave up 4 bases and V 3 bases, and 5 bases lay outside the gene matches. Germline V CDR1 and CDR2: GTSNPN, SVGIG (reference sequence). This CDR3 is built from 14 residues. CDR3 residues: CAWRDDRGLETQYF. Written as DNA, the CDR3 is TGTGCCTGGAGGGATGACAGGGGGCTAGAGACCCAGTACTTC.

The rearrangement joins TRBV5-1 to TRBJ1-2; TRBD1 agrees at 7 bases. Trimming took 4 bases from V and 4 from J; bases not matched to a gene: 10. The CDR3 loop spans 15 amino acids. CDR1 and CDR2 (germline): SGHRS, YFSETQ. CDR3: CASSGLERQGYGYTF. The CDR3 DNA follows: TGCGCCAGCAGCGGGCTTGAGCGACAGGGCTATGGCTACACCTTC.

The V and J genes are TRBV3-1 (or the pseudogene TRBV3-2) and TRBJ2-1; TRBD2 aligns across 11 bases. The CDR3 runs 16 residues. Germline CDR1 and CDR2: LGHDT and YNNKEL (reference sequence). J lost 3 bases, V lost 8 bases, and 9 bases had no gene match. CDR3 residues: CASRPGTSGNYNEQFF. As DNA, the CDR3 is TGTGCCAGCCGTCCCGGGACTAGCGGTAACTACAATGAGCAGTTCTTC.

The genes are TRBV28 and TRBJ1-5; 7 positions agree with TRBD1. CDR1 and CDR2 from the germline V gene are MDHEN and SYDVKM. The CDR3 spans 15 residues. V lost 3 bases and J lost 7; bases outside the gene matches: 9. The CDR3 reads CASSLFTGVRQPQHF. The CDR3 DNA reads as TGTGCCAGCAGTTTGTTTACAGGGGTGAGGCAGCCCCAGCATTTT.